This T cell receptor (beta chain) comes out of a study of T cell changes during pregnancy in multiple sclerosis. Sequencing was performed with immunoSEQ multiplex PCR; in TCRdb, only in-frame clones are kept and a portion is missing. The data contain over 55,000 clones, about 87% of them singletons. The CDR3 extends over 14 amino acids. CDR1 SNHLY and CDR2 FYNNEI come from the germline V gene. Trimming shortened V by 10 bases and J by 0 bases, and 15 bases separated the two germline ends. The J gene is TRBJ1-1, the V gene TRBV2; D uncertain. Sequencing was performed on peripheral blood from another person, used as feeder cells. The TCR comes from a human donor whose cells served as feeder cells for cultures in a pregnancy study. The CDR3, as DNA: TGTGCCACCACCAAAGGCAGCCTGAACACTGAAGCTTTCTTT. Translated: CATTKGSLNTEAFF.